This is a list of T cell receptor beta chains from one sample in a study of cytomegalovirus exposure and HLA in healthy donors. Clones were sequenced by immunoSEQ multiplex PCR, and TCRdb holds only the in-frame ones, with some missing. Here the sample spans about 190,000 clones, 60% to 80% being singletons. Source material: PBMCs. These receptors were collected from a woman under 40 in good health and CMV-seropositive. The CDR3 runs from the conserved cysteine through the conserved F or W. D genes are given only for firm matches. Only some rows state a clone size, as once, few, many or a class for expanded clones.

d_gene: NA
j_gene: TRBJ1-4
abundance: few
v_gene: TRBV4-2
CDR3nt: TGTGCCAGCAGCCGAGGACTGCTGTATGAAAAACTGTTTTTT
CDR3aa: CASSRGLLYEKLFF

d_gene: TRBD1
j_gene: TRBJ2-1
abundance: NA
v_gene: TRBV7-2
CDR3nt: TGTGCCAGCAGCTTAGGTCGACAGGGGGGCTCCTACAATGAGCAGTTCTTC
CDR3aa: CASSLGRQGGSYNEQFF

d_gene: NA
j_gene: TRBJ1-1
abundance: once
v_gene: TRBV11-1
CDR3nt: TGTGCCAGCAAGGAGGTGGCAGGAGAAGCTTTCTTT
CDR3aa: CASKEVAGEAFF

d_gene: TRBD2
j_gene: TRBJ2-3
abundance: NA
v_gene: TRBV9
CDR3nt: TGTGCCAGCAGCGTAGCTACCCCCAGCGGGAGTCCTCTTAGCACAGATACGCAGTATTTT
CDR3aa: CASSVATPSGSPLSTDTQYF

d_gene: TRBD2
j_gene: TRBJ2-6
abundance: NA
v_gene: TRBV6-1
CDR3nt: TGTGCCAGCAGCCTAGCGGGGGCTGGGGCCAACGTCCTGACTTTC
CDR3aa: CASSLAGAGANVLTF

d_gene: NA
j_gene: TRBJ1-1
abundance: few
v_gene: TRBV4-1
CDR3nt: TGCGCCAGCAGCCAGAAGGAGGTGAACACTGAAGCTTTCTTT
CDR3aa: CASSQKEVNTEAFF

d_gene: NA
j_gene: TRBJ1-5
abundance: few
v_gene: TRBV9
CDR3nt: TGTGCCAGCAGCGCCAGGAGCAATCAGCCCCAGCATTTT
CDR3aa: CASSARSNQPQHF

d_gene: NA
j_gene: TRBJ1-2
abundance: NA
v_gene: TRBV5-1
CDR3nt: TGCGCCAGCAGCTGGGGGCAAACAGATTACTATGGCTACACCTTC
CDR3aa: CASSWGQTDYYGYTF

d_gene: TRBD2
j_gene: TRBJ2-1
abundance: NA
v_gene: TRBV4-3
CDR3nt: TGCGCCAGCAGCCAAGATTTGGGGACTAGCGGAGTCTACAATGAGCAGTTCTTC
CDR3aa: CASSQDLGTSGVYNEQFF

d_gene: TRBD1
j_gene: TRBJ2-7
abundance: NA
v_gene: TRBV7-2
CDR3nt: TGTGCCAGCAGCCGTACGGGACAGTCCTACGAGCAGTACTTC
CDR3aa: CASSRTGQSYEQYF

d_gene: NA
j_gene: TRBJ1-1
abundance: NA
v_gene: TRBV2
CDR3nt: TGTGCCAGCAGCTACAAGGACACAGAAGCTTTCTTT
CDR3aa: CASSYKDTEAFF

d_gene: TRBD2
j_gene: TRBJ2-3
abundance: NA
v_gene: TRBV11-2
CDR3nt: TGTGCCAGCACCCCAGGGAGGGCCCGCACAGATACGCAGTATTTT
CDR3aa: CASTPGRARTDTQYF

d_gene: NA
j_gene: TRBJ1-2
abundance: NA
v_gene: TRBV7-2
CDR3nt: TGTGCCAGCAGCTTTTCGGTTAACTATGGCTACACCTTC
CDR3aa: CASSFSVNYGYTF

d_gene: TRBD2
j_gene: TRBJ2-3
abundance: NA
v_gene: TRBV7-3
CDR3nt: TGTGCCAGCAGCCCGGGACTAGCGGGAATCACAGATACGCAGTATTTT
CDR3aa: CASSPGLAGITDTQYF

d_gene: NA
j_gene: TRBJ2-5
abundance: NA
v_gene: TRBV11-1
CDR3nt: TGTGCCAGCAGCTTCGGGGGAGAGGAAGAGACCCAGTACTTC
CDR3aa: CASSFGGEEETQYF

d_gene: TRBD2
j_gene: TRBJ2-1
abundance: NA
v_gene: TRBV9
CDR3nt: TGTGCCAGCAGCCCATCGACTAGCGGGACCTACAATGAGCAGTTCTTC
CDR3aa: CASSPSTSGTYNEQFF

d_gene: NA
j_gene: TRBJ1-1
abundance: NA
v_gene: TRBV5-1
CDR3nt: TGCGCCAGCATCGGGGGTAATGGACCCCTGGGCACTGAAGCTTTCTTT
CDR3aa: CASIGGNGPLGTEAFF

d_gene: NA
j_gene: TRBJ1-2
abundance: NA
v_gene: TRBV7-2
CDR3nt: TGTGCCAGCAGCTCGGACACCCAAGGCTACACCTTC
CDR3aa: CASSSDTQGYTF

d_gene: NA
j_gene: TRBJ1-1
abundance: NA
v_gene: TRBV5-5
CDR3nt: TGTGCCAGCAGCTCCCCATCCGCGACTGAAGCTTTCTTT
CDR3aa: CASSSPSATEAFF

d_gene: TRBD2
j_gene: TRBJ2-1
abundance: once
v_gene: TRBV27
CDR3nt: TGTGCCAGTAGGAGCGGGAGTACCTACAATGAGCAGTTCTTC
CDR3aa: CASRSGSTYNEQFF

d_gene: NA
j_gene: TRBJ1-6
abundance: NA
v_gene: TRBV19
CDR3nt: TGTGCCAGTAGTTTTTGGGCCGGGGAAGTGCATTCACCCCTCCACTTT
CDR3aa: CASSFWAGEVHSPLHF

d_gene: NA
j_gene: TRBJ1-6
abundance: NA
v_gene: TRBV7-2
CDR3nt: TGTGCCAGCACTTTGGGGCATCCCTATAATTCACCCCTCCACTTT
CDR3aa: CASTLGHPYNSPLHF

d_gene: NA
j_gene: TRBJ1-6
abundance: NA
v_gene: TRBV6-1
CDR3nt: TGTGCCAGCAGTGAGCTATGGGGAGGCAACCTCCACTTT
CDR3aa: CASSELWGGNLHF

d_gene: NA
j_gene: TRBJ1-3
abundance: few
v_gene: TRBV30
CDR3nt: TGTGCCTGGACTTCTAAAGGGGCTGGAAACACCATATATTTT
CDR3aa: CAWTSKGAGNTIYF

d_gene: NA
j_gene: TRBJ2-7
abundance: few
v_gene: TRBV6-6
CDR3nt: TGTGCCAGCAGGACTTTAGGGGTTGCCTACGAGCAGTACTTC
CDR3aa: CASRTLGVAYEQYF

d_gene: NA
j_gene: TRBJ1-2
abundance: NA
v_gene: TRBV7-2
CDR3nt: TGTGCCAGCAGCTTCAACAGGAATGGCTACACCTTC
CDR3aa: CASSFNRNGYTF

d_gene: NA
j_gene: TRBJ2-2
abundance: NA
v_gene: TRBV9
CDR3nt: TGTGCCAGCAGCGGCCAGGGAGGTGGAAGGGCGGCCGGGGAGCTGTTTTTT
CDR3aa: CASSGQGGGRAAGELFF

d_gene: NA
j_gene: TRBJ2-3
abundance: NA
v_gene: TRBV9
CDR3nt: TGTGCCAGCAGCGTACGCCAAGGAGGGGCCGGCACAGATACGCAGTATTTT
CDR3aa: CASSVRQGGAGTDTQYF

d_gene: NA
j_gene: TRBJ1-5
abundance: NA
v_gene: TRBV2
CDR3nt: TGTGCCAGCCATGGAGGGCTCAATCAGCCCCAGCATTTT
CDR3aa: CASHGGLNQPQHF

d_gene: NA
j_gene: TRBJ1-1
abundance: NA
v_gene: TRBV19
CDR3nt: TGTGCCAGTAGTTACGGCAGGGCGAACACTGAAGCTTTCTTT
CDR3aa: CASSYGRANTEAFF

d_gene: TRBD1
j_gene: TRBJ2-5
abundance: NA
v_gene: TRBV2
CDR3nt: TGTGCCAGCAGATCGGACAGGGCAGAGACCCAGTACTTC
CDR3aa: CASRSDRAETQYF

d_gene: TRBD1
j_gene: TRBJ1-1
abundance: NA
v_gene: TRBV11-1
CDR3nt: TGTGCCAGCAGATGGGGACAGGAGACTGAAGCTTTCTTT
CDR3aa: CASRWGQETEAFF

d_gene: TRBD2
j_gene: TRBJ2-1
abundance: NA
v_gene: TRBV16
CDR3nt: TGTGCCAGCAGCCAATCTAGCGGGAGCTACAATGAGCAGTTCTTC
CDR3aa: CASSQSSGSYNEQFF

d_gene: NA
j_gene: TRBJ2-7
abundance: few
v_gene: TRBV6-1
CDR3nt: TGTGCCAGCAGTGAACTTTCGAGGGAGCAGTACTTC
CDR3aa: CASSELSREQYF

d_gene: NA
j_gene: TRBJ2-1
abundance: NA
v_gene: TRBV10-2
CDR3nt: TGCGCCAGCAGTGGGGACTTTTACAATGAGCAGTTCTTC
CDR3aa: CASSGDFYNEQFF

d_gene: TRBD2
j_gene: TRBJ2-1
abundance: NA
v_gene: TRBV7-2
CDR3nt: TGTGCCAGCAGACGAGGACTAGCGGTTAACAATGAGCAGTTCTTC
CDR3aa: CASRRGLAVNNEQFF

d_gene: TRBD1
j_gene: TRBJ2-3
abundance: NA
v_gene: TRBV12-5
CDR3nt: TGTGCTAGTTCACAGGGGATATACACAGATACGCAGTATTTT
CDR3aa: CASSQGIYTDTQYF

d_gene: TRBD1
j_gene: TRBJ2-4
abundance: NA
v_gene: TRBV6-1
CDR3nt: TGTGCCAGCAGTGTTCACAGGGGGCGAGCCAAAAACATTCAGTACTTC
CDR3aa: CASSVHRGRAKNIQYF

d_gene: TRBD2
j_gene: TRBJ2-2
abundance: NA
v_gene: TRBV15
CDR3nt: TGTGCCACCAGCAGTAACCTATGGGGGGGGACCGGGGAGCTGTTTTTT
CDR3aa: CATSSNLWGGTGELFF

d_gene: NA
j_gene: TRBJ2-5
abundance: NA
v_gene: TRBV15
CDR3nt: TGTGCCACCAGCAGAGATAGGAGTGAGACCCAGTACTTC
CDR3aa: CATSRDRSETQYF

d_gene: NA
j_gene: TRBJ1-2
abundance: NA
v_gene: TRBV5-6
CDR3nt: TGTGCCAGCAGCTTGAGGGGGGGAGGCCCCTATGGCTACACCTTC
CDR3aa: CASSLRGGGPYGYTF

d_gene: NA
j_gene: TRBJ2-1
abundance: NA
v_gene: TRBV19
CDR3nt: TGTGCCAGTAGTCCCTTCGGCGGGGGCGGCGACAATGAGCAGTTCTTC
CDR3aa: CASSPFGGGGDNEQFF

d_gene: NA
j_gene: TRBJ1-5
abundance: few
v_gene: TRBV7-9
CDR3nt: TGTGCCAGCAGCTTTTTAGATCAGCCCCAGCATTTT
CDR3aa: CASSFLDQPQHF

d_gene: TRBD2
j_gene: TRBJ2-6
abundance: NA
v_gene: TRBV5-4
CDR3nt: TGTGCCAGCAAAGTGGGACTAGCGGGCTCTGGGGCCAACGTCCTGACTTTC
CDR3aa: CASKVGLAGSGANVLTF

d_gene: TRBD1
j_gene: TRBJ2-5
abundance: few
v_gene: TRBV7-6
CDR3nt: TGTGCCAGCAGCTTATCCTCCGGGACAGGATCCGGGACCCAGTACTTC
CDR3aa: CASSLSSGTGSGTQYF

d_gene: NA
j_gene: TRBJ2-3
abundance: NA
v_gene: TRBV4-3
CDR3nt: TGCGCCAGCAGCCAAGAAGCGGGCGGGGAGGGGGCAGATACGCAGTATTTT
CDR3aa: CASSQEAGGEGADTQYF

d_gene: TRBD1
j_gene: TRBJ1-2
abundance: once
v_gene: TRBV15
CDR3nt: TGTGCCACCAGCGGACGATCACCGGGACAGGGGAGTCCCTATGGCTACACCTTC
CDR3aa: CATSGRSPGQGSPYGYTF

d_gene: TRBD1
j_gene: TRBJ2-1
abundance: NA
v_gene: TRBV7-2
CDR3nt: TGTGCCAGCAGCCCCCGGACAGGGGACGGTGAGCAGTTCTTC
CDR3aa: CASSPRTGDGEQFF

d_gene: TRBD2
j_gene: TRBJ2-2
abundance: NA
v_gene: TRBV4-1
CDR3nt: TGCGCCAGCAAAAGGGAAGCGGGGGGGCAATCCGGGGAGCTGTTTTTT
CDR3aa: CASKREAGGQSGELFF